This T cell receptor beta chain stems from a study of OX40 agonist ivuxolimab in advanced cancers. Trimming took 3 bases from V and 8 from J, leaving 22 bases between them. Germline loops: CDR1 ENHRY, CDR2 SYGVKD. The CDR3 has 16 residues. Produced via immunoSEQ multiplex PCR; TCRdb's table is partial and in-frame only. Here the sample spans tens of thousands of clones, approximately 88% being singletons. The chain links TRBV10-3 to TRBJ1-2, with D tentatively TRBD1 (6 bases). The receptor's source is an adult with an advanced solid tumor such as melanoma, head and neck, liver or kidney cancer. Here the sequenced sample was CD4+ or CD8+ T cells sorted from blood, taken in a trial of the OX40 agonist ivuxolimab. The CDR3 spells CAISDADQGKTEGYTF. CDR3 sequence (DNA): TGTGCCATCAGTGATGCGGACCAGGGGAAAACGGAAGGCTACACCTTC.